This is a list of T cell receptor beta chains from one sample in a study of blood T cell repertoires in COVID-19. The table came from immunoSEQ multiplex PCR; TCRdb's copy has only in-frame clones and leaves some out. There are 40,000 to 50,000 clones in the sample; about 80% occur only once, and 8% to 10% lies in the top ten. Sequenced input: peripheral blood. These receptors were taken from a man between 70 and 80 years old with active or convalescent COVID-19. CDR3s include the opening cysteine and the closing phenylalanine or tryptophan. D genes are given only for firm matches. Clone size is stated in some rows and not others, as once, few, many or a class when expanded.

clone_size	v_call	d_call	j_call	cdr3_nt	cdr3_aa
-	TRBV2	TRBD1	TRBJ1-6	TGTGCCACCCAGCAAGGGCTAGGGACAGAATCACCCCTCCACTTT	CATQQGLGTESPLHF
-	TRBV28	-	TRBJ1-3	TGTGCCAGCAGTACCTCCGGGGTAACTTCTGGAAACACCATATATTTT	CASSTSGVTSGNTIYF
-	TRBV5-6	-	TRBJ2-5	TGTGCCAGCAGCTTGGAAATGCAGGGTAGTGAGACCCAGTACTTC	CASSLEMQGSETQYF
-	TRBV18	TRBD1	TRBJ1-3	TGTGCCAGCTCAGCTACAGGGGAATACTCTGGAAACACCATATATTTT	CASSATGEYSGNTIYF
-	TRBV9	TRBD1	TRBJ2-7	TGTGCCAGCAGCCTAGGACAGGGGAAGCAGTACTTC	CASSLGQGKQYF
-	TRBV5-1	-	TRBJ2-6	TGCGCCAGCAGCATACAGGGAACTGGGGCCAACGTCCTGACTTTC	CASSIQGTGANVLTF
-	TRBV7-3	-	TRBJ1-1	TGTGCCAGCAGCTCGGGACAGAACACTGAAGCTTTCTTT	CASSSGQNTEAFF
-	TRBV10-3	TRBD2	TRBJ2-5	TGTGCCATCGGGTCCGCGGGGGAGACCCAAGAGACCCAGTACTTC	CAIGSAGETQETQYF
-	TRBV5-4	-	TRBJ1-1	TGTGCCAGCAGCTTGGCCGGGGGGGGCACTGAAGCTTTCTTT	CASSLAGGGTEAFF
-	TRBV6-2/TRBV6-3	TRBD1	TRBJ1-5	TGTGCCAGCAGTTACGATCTCCGGGACAGGGGATCGGCGGTAGGCAATCAGCCCCAGCATTTT	CASSYDLRDRGSAVGNQPQHF
-	TRBV28	TRBD1	TRBJ1-5	TGTGCCAGCAGTCAACAGGGGGGACATCAGCCCCAGCATTTT	CASSQQGGHQPQHF
-	TRBV9	-	TRBJ2-7	TGTGCCAGCAGCCTATTGGACAGACCTTACGAGCAGTACTTC	CASSLLDRPYEQYF
-	TRBV4-1	TRBD1	TRBJ1-6	TGCGCCAGCAGCCAAGCGACAGGGATGAATTCACCCCTCCACTTT	CASSQATGMNSPLHF
-	TRBV5-5	TRBD1	TRBJ2-7	TGTGCCAGCAGCTTGGGGTGGACAGGGTCCTACGAGCAGTACTTC	CASSLGWTGSYEQYF
-	TRBV3-1/TRBV3-2	-	TRBJ1-3	TGTGCCAGCAGCCGAGGCTCCTATCCTGCCACCATATATTTT	CASSRGSYPATIYF
-	TRBV18	-	TRBJ2-5	TGTGCCAGCTCCTCCCTCCCCGGGGTTGAGACCCAGTACTTC	CASSSLPGVETQYF
-	TRBV6-5	-	TRBJ1-2	TGTGCCAGCAGAACAGGGTTTGGTGGCTACACCTTC	CASRTGFGGYTF
once	TRBV30	TRBD1	TRBJ2-1	TGTGCCTGGGAGCCGGGACAGGGATTCAATGAGCAGTTCTTC	CAWEPGQGFNEQFF
-	TRBV2	TRBD1	TRBJ2-5	TGTGCCAGCAGTGAACTCGGGACAGGGGCTATTGGGACCCAGTACTTC	CASSELGTGAIGTQYF
-	TRBV12-3/TRBV12-4	-	TRBJ2-7	TGTGCCAGCAGTTCCACCTCGCTGAGCCAGGCCTACTTC	CASSSTSLSQAYF
-	TRBV10-2	TRBD1	TRBJ1-2	TGCGCCAGCAGGGGAGACAGGGGGACGTTAAACTATGGCTACACCTTC	CASRGDRGTLNYGYTF
-	TRBV6-5	-	TRBJ1-2	TGTGCCAGTGTCGGGGAAGGTTATAACTATGGCTACACCTTC	CASVGEGYNYGYTF
-	TRBV19	-	TRBJ1-5	TGTGCCAGTAGTGCGTATATTGGGACTCATAGCAATCAGCCCCAGCATTTT	CASSAYIGTHSNQPQHF
-	TRBV23-1	TRBD1	TRBJ2-7	TGCGCCAGCAGTCGAAGGGACAGGGGTTCGGATGAGCAGTACTTC	CASSRRDRGSDEQYF